This T cell receptor beta chain was obtained from a study of blood T cells in healthy people across ages. This CDR3 spans 17 amino acids. Germline assignment: CDR1 LGHNA and CDR2 YSLEER. The junction had 6 bases not matched to a gene; V was cut back by 1 base and J by 3 bases. There are a few counts of this clonotype. Its antigen remains unknown. For the second PCR, which ran for roughly 6 to 12 cycles, a sample-barcoded 5' primer and a J-beta primer mix were used. TCRdb re-called the 5' RACE reads with MiXCR, one entry per CDR3 protein. The sample lists over 1.5 million distinct CDR3 sequences; less than 50% were seen once. Regarding the study as a whole: It was held that the diversity estimates obtained from one million T cells were underestimates. Unsorted PBMCs blocked a conclusive comparison of naive and antigen-experienced cells. With age, beta diversity per million T cells declined roughly linearly, significantly by over 35.

The source of this sequence is a middle-aged woman in good health. The sequencing input was blood. The V gene is TRBV4-3, the J gene TRBJ2-1; 10 nucleotides align to TRBD2. The CDR3 protein is CASSQVVGTSVYNEQFF. The CDR3 region has the DNA TGCGCCAGCAGCCAAGTCGTGGGGACTAGCGTCTACAATGAGCAGTTCTTC.